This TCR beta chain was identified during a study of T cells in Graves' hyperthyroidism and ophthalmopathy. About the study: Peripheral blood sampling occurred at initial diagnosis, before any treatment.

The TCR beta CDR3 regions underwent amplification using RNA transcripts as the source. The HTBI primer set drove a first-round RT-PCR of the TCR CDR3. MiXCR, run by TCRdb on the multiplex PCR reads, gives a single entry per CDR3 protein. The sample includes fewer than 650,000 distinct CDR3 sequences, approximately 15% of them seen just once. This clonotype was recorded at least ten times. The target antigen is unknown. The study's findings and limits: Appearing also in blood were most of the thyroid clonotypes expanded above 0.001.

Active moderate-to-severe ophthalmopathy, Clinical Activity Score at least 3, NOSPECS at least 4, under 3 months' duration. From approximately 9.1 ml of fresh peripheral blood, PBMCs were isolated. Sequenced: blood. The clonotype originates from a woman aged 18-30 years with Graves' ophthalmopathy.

Here the CDR3 reads CSARDSNGGRVEQYF. The CDR3 coding sequence is TGCAGTGCTAGAGATAGTAACGGCGGGAGGGTGGAGCAGTACTTC. The V gene is TRBV20-1, the J gene TRBJ2-7; the match to TRBD2 covers 9 bases. Germline lookup yields CDR1 DFQATT and CDR2 SNEGSKA (reference sequence). The CDR3 sequence is 15 residues long. Losses at the gene ends were 0 bases for V and 7 bases for J; bases not matched to a gene: 10.